This T cell receptor beta chain was found in a study of blood T cell repertoires in COVID-19. Study background: Researchers got acute and convalescent COVID-19 samples from the United States, Italy and Spain. Nucleic acid was either cDNA or gDNA, and it came from T cells, B-cell-depleted T cells, or PBMCs.

Original methodology: Scientists estimated how many nucleated cells there were by amplifying reference gene primers. The assay was immunoSEQ multiplex PCR, and TCRdb's table has in-frame clones only and misses some. The D gene and trimming were derived from the DNA, and the V and J assignments and clone size from that table. Seen here are 300,000 to 450,000 clones, 87% observed once, and the top ten hold about 2.1%. Germline-derived CDR1 and CDR2 are MDHEN and SYDVKM. The CDR3 loop spans 13 amino acids. The V end lost 7 bases, the J end lost 4 bases, and 11 bases lay between the germline ends. V usage is TRBV28 and J usage is TRBJ1-3; D uncertain. The sequence was obtained from a woman aged 60-75 years with COVID-19, enrolled during active disease. The sample consisted of peripheral blood. The CDR3 sequence is CASTDTRGNTIYF. The CDR3 DNA reads TGTGCCAGCACCGATACGCGAGGAAACACCATATATTTT.